The 3 T cell receptor beta chains given below trace back to one sample, sequenced in a study of glioma-infiltrating T cells after dendritic cell vaccination. The table came from immunoSEQ multiplex PCR; TCRdb's copy has only in-frame clones and leaves some out. The sample yields tens of thousands of clones, roughly four fifths seen once. Sequencing used blood, obtained before dendritic cell vaccination. All receptors come from a human donor with glioblastoma.

This sequence joins TRBV10-2 and TRBJ2-3, with D possibly matching TRBD2 (6 bases). Germline values: CDR1 WSHSY, CDR2 SAAADI. The CDR3 consists of 16 residues. The V end was cut by 3 bases, the J end by 5 bases, with 18 bases between. The chain's CDR3 is CASSELRMGGIDTQYF. The CDR3 DNA reads as TGCGCCAGCAGTGAATTACGGATGGGCGGGATAGATACGCAGTATTTT.

This clone was counted between two and nine times. This sample includes further DNA sequences coding for the same CDR3. This chain uses TRBV9 with TRBJ2-7; maybe TRBD1 (5 bases). V was cut by 1 base and J by 2 bases, with 10 bases left in between. Germline CDR1 reads SGDLS; CDR2 reads YYNGEE. The CDR3 is 14 residues long. CDR3 sequence reads: CASSVTDSPYEQYF. The CDR3 bases are TGTGCCAGCAGCGTAACTGACAGTCCCTACGAGCAGTACTTC.

This rearrangement joins TRBV5-8 to TRBJ2-2; 7 positions agree with TRBD1. Losses at the gene ends were 5 bases for V and 3 bases for J; bases not matched to a gene: 7. The CDR3 is made up of 15 amino acids. From germline, CDR1 is SGHTS and CDR2 YDEGEE. Written as DNA, the CDR3 is TGTGCCAGCAGACGAAGGGGGCTTGACACCGGGGAGCTGTTTTTT. This gives the protein CASRRRGLDTGELFF.